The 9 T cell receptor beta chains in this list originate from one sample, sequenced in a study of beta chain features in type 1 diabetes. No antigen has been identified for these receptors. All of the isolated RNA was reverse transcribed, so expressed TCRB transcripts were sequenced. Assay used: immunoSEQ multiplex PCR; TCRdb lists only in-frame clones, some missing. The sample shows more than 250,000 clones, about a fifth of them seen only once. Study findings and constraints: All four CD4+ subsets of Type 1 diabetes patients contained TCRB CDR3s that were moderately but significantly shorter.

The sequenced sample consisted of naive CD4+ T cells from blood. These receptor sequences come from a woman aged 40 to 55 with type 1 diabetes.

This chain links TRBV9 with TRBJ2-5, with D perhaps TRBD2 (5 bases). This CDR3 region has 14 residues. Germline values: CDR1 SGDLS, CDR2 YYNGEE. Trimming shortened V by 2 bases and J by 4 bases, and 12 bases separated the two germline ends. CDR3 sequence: CASSVSTGGETQYF. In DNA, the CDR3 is TGTGCCAGCAGCGTCTCGACCGGAGGAGAGACCCAGTACTTC.

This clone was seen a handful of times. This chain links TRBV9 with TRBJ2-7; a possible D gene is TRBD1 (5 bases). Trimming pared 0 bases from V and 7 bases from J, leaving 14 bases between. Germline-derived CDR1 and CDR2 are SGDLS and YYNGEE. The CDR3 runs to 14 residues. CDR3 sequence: CASSVDLGEIEQYF. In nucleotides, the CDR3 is TGTGCCAGCAGCGTAGATCTAGGGGAAATTGAGCAGTACTTC.

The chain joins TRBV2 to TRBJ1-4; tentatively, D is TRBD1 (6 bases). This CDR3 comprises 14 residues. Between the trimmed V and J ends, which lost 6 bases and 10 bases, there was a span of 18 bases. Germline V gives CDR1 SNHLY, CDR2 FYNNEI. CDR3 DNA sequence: TGTGCCAGCAGCGCTGAGGCAGGGGACGCAAAACTGTTTTTT. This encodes CASSAEAGDAKLFF.

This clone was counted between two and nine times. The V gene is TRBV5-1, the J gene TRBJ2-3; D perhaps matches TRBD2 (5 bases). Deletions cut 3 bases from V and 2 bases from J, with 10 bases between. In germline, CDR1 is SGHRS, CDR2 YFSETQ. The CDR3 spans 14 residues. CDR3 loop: CASSSDGVTDTQYF. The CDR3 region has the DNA TGCGCCAGCAGCTCGGACGGGGTCACAGATACGCAGTATTTT.

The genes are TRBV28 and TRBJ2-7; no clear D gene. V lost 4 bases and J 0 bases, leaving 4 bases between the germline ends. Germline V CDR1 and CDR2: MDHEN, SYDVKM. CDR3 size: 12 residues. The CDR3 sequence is CASSYGSYEQYF. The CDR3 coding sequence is TGTGCCAGCAGTTACGGCTCCTACGAGCAGTACTTC.

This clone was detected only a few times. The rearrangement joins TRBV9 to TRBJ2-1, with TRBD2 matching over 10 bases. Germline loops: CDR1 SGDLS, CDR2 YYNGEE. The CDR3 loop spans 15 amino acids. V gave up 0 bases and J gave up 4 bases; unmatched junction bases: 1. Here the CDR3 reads CASSVALAGYNEQFF. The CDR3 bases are TGTGCCAGCAGCGTAGCACTAGCGGGGTACAATGAGCAGTTCTTC.

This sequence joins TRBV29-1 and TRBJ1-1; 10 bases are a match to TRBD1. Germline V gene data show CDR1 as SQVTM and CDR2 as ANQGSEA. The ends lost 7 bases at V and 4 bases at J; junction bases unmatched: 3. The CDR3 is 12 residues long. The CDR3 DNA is TGCAGCGGCGGACAGGGGGGCACTGAAGCTTTCTTT. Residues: CSGGQGGTEAFF.

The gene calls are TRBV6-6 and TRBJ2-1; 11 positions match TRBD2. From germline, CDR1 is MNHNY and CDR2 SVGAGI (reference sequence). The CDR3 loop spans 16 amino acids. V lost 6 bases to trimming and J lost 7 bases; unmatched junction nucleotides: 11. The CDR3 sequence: CASSPRLAGGLNEQFF. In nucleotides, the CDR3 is TGTGCCAGCAGCCCTCGGCTAGCGGGAGGACTAAATGAGCAGTTCTTC.

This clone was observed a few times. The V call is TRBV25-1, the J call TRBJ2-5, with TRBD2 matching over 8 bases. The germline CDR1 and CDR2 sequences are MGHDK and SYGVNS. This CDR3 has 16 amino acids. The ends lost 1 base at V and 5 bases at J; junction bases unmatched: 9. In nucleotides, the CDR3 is TGTGCCAGCAGTGAATTGGGGACTAGGCAAGGGGAGACCCAGTACTTC. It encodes CASSELGTRQGETQYF.